The 16 T cell receptor beta chains below all came from one sample that was sequenced in a study of T cells after yellow fever vaccination. Via MiXCR, TCRdb re-called the 5' RACE reads, giving one row per CDR3 protein. Found here are 400,000 to 450,000 distinct CDR3 sequences, approximately 19% of them singletons; the top ten hold 15% to 20%. The sequencing used PBMCs, collected before the yellow fever booster vaccination. These receptor sequences come from a man aged 18 to 30 who received the YFV17D yellow fever vaccine.

The rearrangement links TRBV7-9 to TRBJ2-1, with TRBD1 as a possible D gene (6 bases). Per the germline V gene, CDR1 is SEHNR and CDR2 is FQNEAQ (reference sequence). CDR3 length: 16 residues. Trimming pared 3 bases from V and 6 bases from J, leaving 18 bases between. DNA of the CDR3: TGTGCCAGCAGCTTCTCGCAGGGGTTGGACTCCAATGAGCAGTTCTTC. It yields the protein CASSFSQGLDSNEQFF.

The chain couples TRBV19 to TRBJ1-6, with D perhaps matching TRBD1 (5 bases). The CDR3 is made up of 15 amino acids. V lost 3 bases to trimming and J lost 10 bases, with 16 bases between them. Germline values: CDR1 LNHDA, CDR2 SQIVND (reference sequence). The CDR3 loop reads CASSIDTRGDSPLHF. In DNA form, the CDR3 reads TGTGCCAGTAGTATTGACACCAGAGGGGACTCACCCCTCCACTTT.

The chain links TRBV24-1 to TRBJ2-3; the match to TRBD2 covers 7 bases. V lost 4 bases to trimming and J lost 2 bases; unmatched junction nucleotides: 5. The CDR3 consists of 15 residues. From germline, CDR1 is KGHDR and CDR2 SFDVKD. CDR3 DNA: TGTGCCACCAGTGAAGGGGAGGGACCCACAGATACGCAGTATTTT. Its protein is CATSEGEGPTDTQYF.

This clonotype occurred a few times. J is TRBJ2-4 and V is TRBV14; D gene uncertain. The germline gives CDR1 SGHDN, CDR2 FVKESK. Trimming took off 0 bases at V and 5 bases at J, with 5 bases between the two ends. This CDR3 contains 13 residues. Written as DNA, the CDR3 is TGTGCCAGCAGCCAAGATGTGCAAAACATTCAGTACTTC. Amino acids: CASSQDVQNIQYF.

The table lists this clonotype with a few counts. This chain connects TRBV6-2 or TRBV6-3 to TRBJ2-7; D is perhaps TRBD1 (5 bases). Deletions cut 2 bases from V and 3 bases from J, with 14 bases between. Germline CDR1 reads MNHEY; CDR2 reads SVGEGT. The CDR3 length is 15 residues. The CDR3 coding sequence is TGTGCCAGCAGTTACGGGCAGGGCAGGTACTACGAGCAGTACGTC. Its translation: CASSYGQGRYYEQYV.

This clonotype came up many times. The chain joins TRBV7-2 to TRBJ2-3; D gene unclear. This CDR3 is built from 12 residues. The ends were cut back, 1 base at V and 4 bases at J, with 3 bases in the middle. Germline CDR1 is SGHTA and CDR2 is FQGNSA. The CDR3 sequence is CASSLGADTQYF. The CDR3 DNA sequence: TGTGCCAGCAGCTTAGGGGCAGATACGCAGTATTTT.

The chain is built from TRBV5-6 and TRBJ1-3, with 8 bases matching TRBD1. The CDR3 contains 16 residues. Losses at the gene ends were 2 bases for V and 3 bases for J; bases not matched to a gene: 7. CDR1 is SGHDT and CDR2 is YYEEEE in the germline V gene. The CDR3 sequence is CASSFWTGNIGNTIYF. CDR3 bases: TGTGCCAGCAGCTTTTGGACAGGGAATATTGGAAACACCATATATTTT.

The chain uses TRBV6-5 and TRBJ2-2, with 8 bases that match TRBD2. V lost 2 bases to trimming and J lost 4 bases; unmatched junction nucleotides: 9. This CDR3 contains 17 residues. Germline V gene lookup returns CDR1 MNHEY and CDR2 SVGAGI. The CDR3 protein is CASSYTLGGAATGELFF. In nucleotides, the CDR3 is TGTGCCAGCAGTTACACCCTCGGGGGGGCGGCCACCGGGGAGCTGTTTTTT.

This clonotype was recorded a few times. The chain's CDR3 is CASRARGVSSTDTQYF. The CDR3 DNA follows: TGTGCCAGCAGAGCCCGTGGCGTCTCTAGCACAGATACGCAGTATTTT. The chain recombines TRBV7-9 with TRBJ2-3; D is uncertain. Trimming stripped 6 bases from V and 0 bases from J, with 16 bases between. CDR1 and CDR2 from the germline V gene are SEHNR and FQNEAQ (reference sequence). The CDR3 totals 16 residues.

This clonotype was seen more than once but under ten times. This rearrangement joins TRBV7-2 to TRBJ1-3; 8 bases match TRBD1. Germline assignment: CDR1 SGHTA and CDR2 FQGNSA. With V trimmed by 5 bases and J by 4 bases, 16 bases remained unmatched. The CDR3 contains 18 residues. CDR3 DNA: TGTGCCAGCAGCCTAACAGGGGGGGTCCCCGGTCCGGGAAACACCATATATTTT. It yields the protein CASSLTGGVPGPGNTIYF.

This clonotype has more than one count but fewer than ten. The chain is built from TRBV12-3 or TRBV12-4 and TRBJ1-2, with 12 nucleotides matching TRBD1. V dropped 6 bases and J dropped 8; count of bases not matched to a gene: 1. The CDR3 has 12 residues. The CDR3 region is CASRGTGGGYTF. CDR3 bases: TGTGCCAGCAGGGGGACAGGGGGCGGCTACACCTTC.

In this sample, this clonotype turned up many times. The chain is built from TRBV4-2 and TRBJ1-4, with 9 nucleotides matching TRBD1. Losses at the gene ends were 1 base for V and 8 bases for J; bases not matched to a gene: 5. The CDR3 sequence is 15 residues long. Germline CDR1 reads LGHNA; CDR2 reads YNFKEQ. The CDR3: CASSQGGTGSEKLFF. In nucleotides, the CDR3 is TGTGCCAGCAGCCAAGGGGGGACAGGGAGCGAAAAACTGTTTTTT.

This clonotype was counted ten times or more. This chain connects TRBV27 to TRBJ2-7; D unresolved. The CDR3 spans 10 residues. Germline lookup yields CDR1 MNHEY and CDR2 SMNVEV (reference sequence). V was cut by 9 bases and J by 4 bases, with 7 bases left in between. CDR3 sequence: CARSHYEQYV. For the CDR3, the DNA is TGTGCCAGGTCCCATTACGAGCAGTACGTC.

The chain is built from TRBV5-5 and TRBJ2-1; possibly TRBD1 or TRBD2 for D (5 bases each). This CDR3 comprises 14 residues. The V and J ends lost 7 bases and 6 bases respectively, with 17 bases between them. The germline V gene has CDR1 SGHKS and CDR2 YYEKEE (reference sequence). CDR3 protein: CASAYRDGVNEQFF. The CDR3, as DNA: TGTGCCAGCGCGTACCGGGACGGCGTCAATGAGCAGTTCTTC.

This clonotype has more than one count but fewer than ten. DNA for the CDR3: TGTGCCAGCAGCCAAGATACGGGGGGGGGATGGGGTGAGCAGTTCTTC. Its translation is CASSQDTGGGWGEQFF. The rearrangement joins TRBV4-2 to TRBJ2-1; 8 bases agree with TRBD2. J was trimmed by 9 bases and V by 0 bases; bases with no gene match: 10. CDR3 length equals 16 residues. Per the germline V gene, CDR1 is LGHNA and CDR2 is YNFKEQ.

This clonotype was detected only a few times. J is TRBJ2-1 and V is TRBV11-2; 9 bases align to TRBD2. CDR1 is SGHAT, CDR2 FQNNGV, per germline. The CDR3 runs 15 residues. The ends lost 1 base at V and 10 bases at J; junction bases unmatched: 8. The CDR3 sequence is CASSLVAGGRLEQFF. CDR3 bases: TGTGCCAGCAGCTTAGTGGCGGGGGGGCGTTTGGAGCAGTTCTTC.